This entry concerns a single TCR beta chain. What it recognizes is unknown. The data belong to a study of vaccination and CD4 T cells after COVID-19. As for the study in general: The post-COVID samples were taken a median about three months after diagnosis, anywhere from 35 to 161.

Trimming stripped 3 bases from V and 0 bases from J, with 8 bases between. Germline V gene lookup returns CDR1 MNHEY and CDR2 SMNVEV (reference sequence). The CDR3 spans 15 residues. Treatment specified: approximately 9-day PBMC culture with coronavirus spike peptide pools or control peptides (ViraFEST assay). ViraFEST used peptide pools to expand antigen-specific T cells and subsequently sequenced their TCRs. After being plated at over 1.5 million per well, PBMCs were cultured with about 10 IU/ml IL-2 and approximately 9.6 ug/ml peptide pools. With the Oncomine TCR Beta short-read assay, DNA from cultured CD4+ T cells was sequenced. TCRdb reanalysed the PCR reads using MiXCR and keeps one entry per CDR3 protein. The data show roughly 7,300 distinct CDR3 sequences, with approximately 66% seen just once and approximately 22% held by the top ten.

The source of this sequence is a human donor who had recovered from COVID-19. The chain couples TRBV27 to TRBJ2-2; D unclear. The sample comprised CD4+ T cells from blood, cultured in vitro. The CDR3 DNA reads TGTGCCAGCAGTTTTTTTGCCCCGAACACCGGGGAGCTGTTTTTT. Its translation: CASSFFAPNTGELFF.